The 32 T cell receptor beta chains in this list originate from one sample, sequenced in a study of blood T cell repertoires in COVID-19. Generated by immunoSEQ multiplex PCR, the TCRdb table keeps only in-frame clones and is missing some. The table has about 47,000 clones, more than 75% seen once. Sequencing used peripheral blood. These receptors all come from a human donor with acute or convalescent COVID-19. The donor label of this sample is uncertain.

This clone was found once. The chain joins TRBV5-5 to TRBJ1-6, with D perhaps TRBD1 (5 bases). Trimming shortened V by 1 base and J by 7 bases, and 12 bases separated the two germline ends. CDR1 is SGHKS, CDR2 YYEKEE, per germline (reference sequence). The length of the CDR3 is 15 residues. The chain's CDR3 is CASSLLQGTNSPLHF. CDR3 nucleotide sequence: TGTGCCAGCAGCTTGCTCCAGGGTACGAATTCACCCCTCCACTTT.

The chain combines TRBV30 with TRBJ1-2, with 8 bases that match TRBD1. In germline, CDR1 is GTSNPN, CDR2 SVGIG (reference sequence). V gave up 4 bases and J gave up 2 bases; unmatched junction bases: 6. The CDR3 spans 14 residues. For the CDR3, the DNA is TGTGCCTGGACCCGGGACAGGACAAACTATGGCTACACCTTC. Its translation is CAWTRDRTNYGYTF.

This chain connects TRBV11-3 to TRBJ1-1; the match to TRBD1 covers 10 bases. The CDR3 contains 14 residues. V was clipped by 3 bases and J by 4 bases; unmatched bases: 2. The germline CDR1 and CDR2 sequences are SGHNT and YENEEA. This CDR3 is CASSLGQGSTEAFF. CDR3 in DNA: TGTGCCAGCAGCTTGGGACAGGGGTCCACTGAAGCTTTCTTT.

The gene calls are TRBV28 and TRBJ2-7, with 12 bases that match TRBD1. In germline, CDR1 is MDHEN, CDR2 SYDVKM. The CDR3 loop spans 16 amino acids. V shed 5 bases and J 7 bases; nucleotides not matched to a gene: 12. CDR3 bases: TGTGCCAGCAGTGAATACCCCAGGGACAGGGGGCGTGAGCAGTACTTC. This gives the protein CASSEYPRDRGREQYF.

This chain connects TRBV6-6 to TRBJ1-2; D is possibly TRBD1 (6 bases). The CDR3 loop spans 13 amino acids. CDR1 is MNHNY and CDR2 is SVGAGI in the germline V gene (reference sequence). The V and J ends lost 5 bases and 5 bases respectively, with 12 bases between them. CDR3 sequence reads: CASSRDQGYGYTF. The CDR3 DNA reads TGTGCCAGCAGTCGCGACCAGGGGTATGGCTACACCTTC.

The CDR3 loop is CASREGASGTYNEQFF. CDR3 DNA: TGCGCCAGCAGGGAGGGAGCTAGCGGCACCTACAATGAGCAGTTCTTC. The chain employs TRBV5-1 and TRBJ2-1; 7 bases line up with TRBD2. This CDR3 has 16 amino acids. Losses at the gene ends were 5 bases for V and 2 bases for J; bases not matched to a gene: 10. Per germline, CDR1 SGHRS and CDR2 YFSETQ.

The chain uses TRBV5-1 and TRBJ2-5, with D maybe TRBD2 (5 bases). With 7 bases removed from V and 4 bases from J, the gap between germline ends came to 8 bases. Germline loops: CDR1 SGHRS, CDR2 YFSETQ. The CDR3 runs to 11 residues. CDR3 loop: CASAEGETQYF. CDR3 nucleotides: TGCGCCAGCGCTGAGGGAGAGACCCAGTACTTC.

The gene calls are TRBV7-9 and TRBJ2-7; no clear D gene. CDR3 length: 14 residues. V was pared by 6 bases and J by 0 bases, with 12 bases between. Germline lookup yields CDR1 SEHNR and CDR2 FQNEAQ (reference sequence). The chain's CDR3 is CASSRGGFSYEQYF. The CDR3 DNA is TGTGCCAGCAGTCGAGGTGGGTTCTCCTACGAGCAGTACTTC.

The chain is built from TRBV4-1 and TRBJ1-2; possible D gene TRBD1, 5 bases. The germline gives CDR1 MGHRA, CDR2 YSYEKL. The V end lost 7 bases, the J end lost 4 bases, and 22 bases lay between the germline ends. The CDR3 is 16 amino acids. CDR3 protein: CASTTEEGPGGYGYTF. For the CDR3, the DNA is TGCGCCAGCACCACCGAGGAGGGGCCGGGAGGCTATGGCTACACCTTC.

The rearrangement links TRBV28 to TRBJ2-2, with TRBD1 matching 7 bases. Germline assignment: CDR1 MDHEN and CDR2 SYDVKM. The CDR3 has 14 residues. J lost 2 bases, V lost 7 bases, and 4 bases had no gene match. The CDR3 bases are TGTGCCAGCAAAAGGGACAGCAACACCGGGGAGCTGTTTTTT. Amino acid sequence: CASKRDSNTGELFF.

V usage is TRBV7-9 and J usage is TRBJ1-2, with 8 bases lining up with TRBD1. The V gene's germline CDR1 is SEHNR and CDR2 FQNEAQ (reference sequence). There are 16 residues in the CDR3. V lost 5 bases, J lost 4 bases, and 12 bases stayed unmatched. The CDR3 is CASSDRQGAWIYGYTF. CDR3 DNA: TGTGCCAGCAGCGATCGCCAGGGGGCGTGGATCTATGGCTACACCTTC.

V and J are TRBV9 and TRBJ1-3; no reliable D call. V lost 0 bases and J 4 bases, leaving 14 bases between the germline ends. The CDR3 loop spans 16 amino acids. Germline V gene sequence: CDR1 SGDLS, CDR2 YYNGEE. CDR3 DNA: TGTGCCAGCAGCGTAGAGGGAGAGGTTACGGGAAACACCATATATTTT. Residues: CASSVEGEVTGNTIYF.

The chain couples TRBV6-5 to TRBJ2-7; no reliable D call. CDR1 MNHEY and CDR2 SVGAGI come from the germline V gene. Trimming shortened V by 2 bases and J by 1 base, and 6 bases separated the two germline ends. CDR3 size: 13 residues. In DNA, the CDR3 is TGTGCCAGCAGTTACCGGGTTTCCTACGAGCAGTACTTC. Amino acids: CASSYRVSYEQYF.

V usage is TRBV6-1 and J usage is TRBJ2-7, with D possibly TRBD2 on 5 matching bases. The germline gives CDR1 MNHNS, CDR2 SASEGT. The CDR3 runs 14 residues. Trimming pared 3 bases from V and 1 base from J, leaving 10 bases between. The CDR3 DNA reads TGTGCCAGCAGTGAGCCAGCGGATTCCTACGAGCAGTACTTC. Protein: CASSEPADSYEQYF.

This chain uses TRBV7-3 with TRBJ1-1; the D is unclear. From germline, CDR1 is SGHTA and CDR2 FQGTGA. Trimming stripped 5 bases from V and 1 base from J, with 29 bases between. This CDR3 comprises 20 residues. The CDR3 sequence is CASSHLFQAPRAKGNTEAFF. The CDR3 bases are TGTGCCAGCAGCCACCTATTCCAAGCCCCGCGGGCCAAAGGGAACACTGAAGCTTTCTTT. The variable domain in full, with the rest retrieved from reference TRBV7-3 and TRBJ1-1, is GAGVSQTPSNKVTEKGKYVELRCDPISGHTALYWYRQSLGQGPEFLIYFQGTGAADDSGLPNDRFFAVRPEGSVSTLKIQRTERGDSAVYLCASSHLFQAPRAKGNTEAFFGQGTRLTVV.

The chain couples TRBV6-2 or TRBV6-3 to TRBJ2-3; D unclear. The CDR3 spans 13 residues. Trimming cost V 2 bases and J 3 bases, with 6 bases left between them. Germline loops: CDR1 MNHEY, CDR2 SVGEGT. The CDR3 here is CASSYGETDTQYF. The DNA of the CDR3 is TGTGCCAGCAGTTACGGAGAGACAGATACGCAGTATTTT.

The V and J genes are TRBV4-3 and TRBJ2-7, with a tentative D call TRBD2 (6 bases). The V gene lost 0 bases and the J gene lost 5 bases, with 14 bases spanning the gap. Per the germline V gene, CDR1 is LGHNA and CDR2 is YSLEER. The CDR3 contains 15 residues. CDR3 DNA sequence: TGCGCCAGCAGCCAAGATCGGGGGAGCTTCAACGAGCAGTACTTC. It specifies CASSQDRGSFNEQYF.

The chain recombines TRBV6-2 or TRBV6-3 with TRBJ2-5; 11 bases are shared with TRBD2. After removal of 2 bases from V and 0 bases from J, the junction contained 17 bases not matched to a gene. CDR3 length: 21 residues. The germline V gene encodes CDR1 MNHEY and CDR2 SVGEGT. DNA of the CDR3: TGTGCCAGCAGTTACGACACTAGCGGGAGCGCCAGGGTCGGGTACCAAGAGACCCAGTACTTC. Its translation: CASSYDTSGSARVGYQETQYF.

The rearrangement uses TRBV5-4 and TRBJ2-5, with TRBD2 identical over 8 bases. V lost 4 bases, J lost 0 bases, and 11 bases stayed unmatched. Looked up from germline, CDR1 is SGHNT and CDR2 is YYREEE (reference sequence). The CDR3 length is 17 residues. The CDR3 DNA sequence: TGTGCCAGCAGCCCCGAGGAGCGGGGGCCGCACCAAGAGACCCAGTACTTC. Residues: CASSPEERGPHQETQYF. Full variable domain (missing parts from reference TRBV5-4 and TRBJ2-5): ETGVTQSPTHLIKTRGQQVTLRCSSQSGHNTVSWYQQALGQGPQFIFQYYREEENGRGNFPPRFSGLQFPNYSSELNVNALELDDSALYLCASSPEERGPHQETQYFGPGTRLLVL.

The chain joins TRBV6-5 to TRBJ2-7; the match to TRBD2 covers 7 bases. CDR1 MNHEY and CDR2 SVGAGI come from the germline V gene. This CDR3 is built from 15 residues. Trimming removed 5 bases from V and 1 base from J; junction bases left unmatched: 8. The DNA of the CDR3 is TGTGCCAGCAGTCCCCCGGGGGGTCGATCCTACGAGCAGTACTTC. This codes for CASSPPGGRSYEQYF.

The chain couples TRBV21-1 to TRBJ1-2. TRBV21-1 is classified as a pseudogene. CDR3 size: 16 residues. The CDR3 here is CASSKAGRGASYGYTF. CDR3 DNA: TGTGCCAGCAGCAAAGCCGGGAGGGGTGCCAGCTATGGCTACACCTTC.

The chain combines TRBV29-1 with TRBJ2-5, with D possibly matching TRBD1 (5 bases). Trimming left V 7 bases short and J 0 bases short, with 9 bases between. Per the germline V gene, CDR1 is SQVTM and CDR2 is ANQGSEA. The CDR3 contains 12 residues. The CDR3 DNA reads as TGCAGCGCCTCAGGGTACCAAGAGACCCAGTACTTC. Residues: CSASGYQETQYF.

The V and J genes are TRBV7-2 and TRBJ2-1, with D tentatively TRBD1 (5 bases). The germline V gene encodes CDR1 SGHTA and CDR2 FQGNSA. This CDR3 comprises 15 residues. The V end lost 5 bases, the J end lost 7 bases, and 18 bases lay between the germline ends. The CDR3 protein is CASSTGYATANEQFF. CDR3 in DNA: TGTGCCAGCAGCACAGGTTACGCTACTGCGAATGAGCAGTTCTTC. Combining the CDR3 with reference TRBV7-2 and TRBJ2-1 gives the whole variable domain GAGVSQSPSNKVTEKGKDVELRCDPISGHTALYWYRQSLGQGLEFLIYFQGNSAPDKSGLPSDRFSAERTGGSVSTLTIQRTQQEDSAVYLCASSTGYATANEQFFGPGTRLTVL.

The chain couples TRBV10-3 to TRBJ2-7; D possibly corresponds to TRBD1 (6 bases). The CDR3 consists of 14 residues. Germline CDR1 and CDR2: ENHRY and SYGVKD. Trimming cost V 2 bases and J 2 bases, with 10 bases left between them. The CDR3 loop reads CAISERQATYEQYF. The CDR3 nucleotides are TGTGCCATCAGTGAGAGACAGGCCACCTACGAGCAGTACTTC.

The table lists this clone with a few counts. The genes are TRBV28 and TRBJ1-1; TRBD1 is a possible D gene (5 bases). CDR1 and CDR2 from the germline V gene are MDHEN and SYDVKM. The CDR3 sequence is 15 residues long. Between the trimmed V and J ends, which lost 4 bases and 7 bases, there was a span of 19 bases. The CDR3 loop is CASSWSLRGSGEAFF. The CDR3 nucleotides are TGTGCCAGCAGTTGGTCCCTCCGGGGGAGCGGTGAAGCTTTCTTT. Full variable domain (outside the CDR3, taken from reference TRBV28 and TRBJ1-1): DVKVTQSSRYLVKRTGEKVFLECVQDMDHENMFWYRQDPGLGLRLIYFSYDVKMKEKGDIPEGYSVSREKKERFSLILESASTNQTSMYLCASSWSLRGSGEAFFGQGTRLTVV.

The CDR3 DNA sequence: TGTGCCAGTAACCTTAAGGGGGCAGTGAGTGCCGGGGAGCTGTTTTTT. It codes for CASNLKGAVSAGELFF. The V and J genes are TRBV19 and TRBJ2-2; 7 bases fit TRBD1. Looked up from germline, CDR1 is LNHDA and CDR2 is SQIVND (reference sequence). The length of the CDR3 is 16 residues. Unmatched junction bases numbered 14, after V lost 7 bases and J lost 6 bases.

The chain couples TRBV6-2 or TRBV6-3 to TRBJ1-2, with D perhaps matching TRBD1 (5 bases). Germline V gives CDR1 MNHEY, CDR2 SVGEGT. Trimming removed 2 bases at V and 9 bases at J, with 10 bases between. This CDR3 is built from 12 residues. CDR3 in amino acids: CASSYGQVSYTF. The CDR3 DNA reads as TGTGCCAGCAGTTACGGACAAGTGAGCTACACCTTC.

The genes are TRBV18 and TRBJ2-5; D may be TRBD2 (6 bases). Germline V lookup: CDR1 KGHSH, CDR2 LQKENI. V gave up 3 bases and J gave up 7 bases, with 6 bases separating them. The CDR3 is 11 amino acids. The CDR3 loop reads CASSPSGTQYF. CDR3 coding DNA: TGTGCCAGCTCACCTAGCGGGACCCAGTACTTC.

The rearrangement uses TRBV12-5 and TRBJ2-1; 12 bases map to TRBD1. V lost 0 bases to trimming and J lost 4 bases; unmatched junction nucleotides: 16. The length of the CDR3 is 21 residues. Germline-derived CDR1 and CDR2 are LGHNT and FRNRAP. CDR3 in amino acids: CASGLVGSGQGAHQTYNEQFF. The CDR3 DNA reads TGTGCTAGTGGTTTGGTTGGCTCGGGACAGGGGGCGCATCAGACGTACAATGAGCAGTTCTTC.

V and J are TRBV7-8 and TRBJ2-5, with D unresolved. The CDR3 totals 12 residues. The V end was cut by 2 bases, the J end by 2 bases, with 3 bases between. Germline V gives CDR1 SGHVS, CDR2 FQNEAQ. The CDR3 loop reads CASSLPQETQYF. DNA for the CDR3: TGTGCCAGCAGCTTACCTCAAGAGACCCAGTACTTC.

This clone was counted once. This sequence joins TRBV7-2 and TRBJ2-1; D may be TRBD2 (6 bases). Germline values: CDR1 SGHTA, CDR2 FQGNSA. Between the trimmed V and J ends, which lost 3 bases and 3 bases, there was a span of 15 bases. The CDR3 has 16 amino acids. The CDR3 reads CASSFDGSGYYNEQFF. The CDR3 bases are TGTGCCAGCAGCTTTGACGGGAGTGGGTACTACAATGAGCAGTTCTTC.

The chain links TRBV5-6 to TRBJ2-1, with TRBD2 identical over 12 bases. CDR3 length equals 16 residues. The germline V gene encodes CDR1 SGHDT and CDR2 YYEEEE. V lost 2 bases and J lost 7; bases outside the gene matches: 7. CDR3 loop: CASSFLTSGSRNEQFF. DNA of the CDR3: TGTGCCAGCAGCTTCCTGACTAGCGGGAGCAGAAATGAGCAGTTCTTC.